This TCR beta chain was observed in a study of cytomegalovirus exposure and HLA in healthy donors. Study outcomes and limitations: Being indistinguishable, some V segments were excluded, TRBV6-2 and TRBV6-3 among them. Most likely, a cluster of highly shared sequence variants arose as a sequencing artifact.

Vbeta (60) and Jbeta (13) primers were used in the PCR. Assay: immunoSEQ multiplex PCR; the TCRdb copy retains only in-frame clones and omits some. Of approximately 150,000 clones in the sample, 79% are singletons; the top ten hold about 5.9%. V trimming: 6 bases; J trimming: 8 bases; junction bases outside the gene matches: 9. The CDR3 is 13 residues long. Per the germline V gene, CDR1 is MNHEY and CDR2 is SMNVEV (reference sequence). Turning to this clone: Its cognate antigen is unknown.

V is TRBV27 and J is TRBJ1-2, with TRBD1 matching over 7 bases. The source material was PBMCs. This receptor was taken from a man in his forties or fifties in good health and CMV-seropositive. The CDR3 protein is CASSPEPGGGYTF. For the CDR3, the DNA is TGTGCCAGCAGCCCAGAACCAGGGGGAGGCTACACCTTC.